The clone carrying this T cell receptor (beta chain) was observed a single time. This record comes from a study of blood T cell repertoires in COVID-19. The wider study: Nucleic acid was either cDNA or gDNA, and it came from T cells, B-cell-depleted T cells, or PBMCs.

In the original processing: Estimated nucleated cell counts came from reference gene primer amplification. Repertoires were generated with immunoSEQ multiplex PCR, while TCRdb's copy carries only in-frame clones and drops some. For V, J and clone size, that table is used; D and trimming come from the DNA. The sample yields around 230,000 clones, approximately 86% seen once. Trimming shortened V by 0 bases and J by 4 bases, and 13 bases separated the two germline ends. Looked up from germline, CDR1 is SGDLS and CDR2 is YYNGEE. This CDR3 is 16 amino acids long. Sequenced material: peripheral blood. This sequence was found in a man aged 40-49 years with acute or convalescent COVID-19. The V gene is TRBV9, the J gene TRBJ2-2; tentatively, D is TRBD2 (5 bases). The CDR3 bases are TGTGCCAGCAGCGTAGAGGACTCTTGGGGCACCGGGGAGCTGTTTTTT. Amino acids: CASSVEDSWGTGELFF. The complete variable domain, with remaining parts taken from reference TRBV9 and TRBJ2-2, reads DSGVTQTPKHLITATGQRVTLRCSPRSGDLSVYWYQQSLDQGLQFLIQYYNGEERAKGNILERFSAQQFPDLHSELNLSSLELGDSALYFCASSVEDSWGTGELFFGEGSRLTVL.